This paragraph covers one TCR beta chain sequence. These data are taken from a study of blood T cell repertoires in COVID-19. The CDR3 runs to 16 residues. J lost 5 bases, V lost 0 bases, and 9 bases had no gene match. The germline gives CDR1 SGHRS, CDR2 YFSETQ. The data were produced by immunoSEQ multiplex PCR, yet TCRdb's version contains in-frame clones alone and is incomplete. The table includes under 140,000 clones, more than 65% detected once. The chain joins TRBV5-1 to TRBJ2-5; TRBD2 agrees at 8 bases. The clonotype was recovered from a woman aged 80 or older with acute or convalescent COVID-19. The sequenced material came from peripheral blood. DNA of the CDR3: TGCGCCAGCAGCTTGGCCGGGACTAGTCTTCGGGAGACCCAGTACTTC. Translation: CASSLAGTSLRETQYF.